This T cell receptor (beta chain) was identified during a study of T cells in Graves' hyperthyroidism and ophthalmopathy. Across the study: The blood sample was taken at first diagnosis, before treatment began.

As to this clonotype: The antigen is not known.

Trimming cost V 6 bases and J 0 bases; bases outside gene matches: 7. The CDR3 extends over 16 amino acids. Germline loops: CDR1 DFQATT, CDR2 SNEGSKA (reference sequence). Study-level results: The majority of expanded thyroid clonotypes above 0.001 also appeared in blood.

Amplified TCR beta CDR3 regions derived from RNA transcripts. The study used the HTBI primer set for a first-round RT-PCR of the TCR CDR3. TCRdb itself ran the multiplex PCR reads through MiXCR, one entry per CDR3 protein. The sample shows roughly 520,000 distinct CDR3 sequences, around 24% of them seen only once. Sequenced: blood. This sequence was found in a woman aged 30 to 39 with Graves' ophthalmopathy. V usage is TRBV20-1 and J usage is TRBJ1-6, with TRBD1 matching over 8 bases. This CDR3 reads CSARLRGHSYNSPLHF. CDR3 DNA: TGCAGTGCCCGACTCAGGGGGCACTCCTATAATTCACCCCTCCACTTT.